The T cell receptor beta chain described here comes from a study of CD8+CD57+ T cells in acquired aplastic anemia. For the study at large: Around 3.5 ug was the average amount of DNA from sorted CD4+ and CD8+ cells. Study findings and constraints: Approximately 27 CD8+ CDR3 sequences occurred in both the patients and the controls.

Using genomic DNA as the template, TCR beta VDJ and CDR3 profiling was carried out. TCRdb called the reads again in MiXCR, with one record for every CDR3 protein. Of about 200,000 distinct CDR3 sequences in the sample, less than 75% were seen once. Points on this clonotype: What it binds is not known.

Germline CDR1 reads SQVTM; CDR2 reads ANQGSEA. Trimming shortened V by 4 bases and J by 5 bases, and 13 bases separated the two germline ends. The CDR3 runs to 13 residues. Only patients with CD8+CD57+ cell expansion on flow cytometry were chosen for sequencing. Specimen: sorted CD4+, CD8+, or CD8+CD57+ T cells (not recorded which) from PBMCs. This TCR was recovered from a human donor with aplastic anemia. The V gene is TRBV29-1, the J gene TRBJ2-3; no definite D call. CDR3 sequence (DNA): TGCAGCGTTGGTCCAAACCGGAGAGATACGCAGTATTTT. Its translation is CSVGPNRRDTQYF.